This T cell receptor beta chain is from a study of lymphopenia after photon versus proton radiotherapy. Sequenced by immunoSEQ multiplex PCR; TCRdb stores in-frame clones only, minus some. This sample yields 68,000 or so clones, of which around 90% are seen a single time; about 3% belongs to the top ten. Whole-study results and caveats: Authors raise, but do not show, better survival with proton therapy.

This CDR3 comprises 13 residues. Germline CDR1 is GTSNPN and CDR2 is SVGIG (reference sequence). Trimming shortened V by 4 bases and J by 0 bases, and 9 bases separated the two germline ends. The sample holds a few counts of this clone. What it binds is not known. The TCR comes from a woman in her 70s with pancreatic cancer. The source material was peripheral blood, sampled from a patient treated with photon-based radiotherapy. V usage is TRBV30 and J usage is TRBJ1-1; possible D gene TRBD1, 5 bases. CDR3 bases: TGTGCCTGGATGGCAGGGATGAACACTGAAGCTTTCTTT. The encoded protein is CAWMAGMNTEAFF.